A selection of T cell receptor beta chains follows, all from one sample in a study of T cell responses to AZD1222 COVID-19 vaccine. Sequenced by immunoSEQ multiplex PCR; TCRdb stores in-frame clones only, minus some. The data show 120,000 or so clones, roughly 92% seen once. Specimen: peripheral blood, collected on day 0 of AZD1222 vaccination. These receptors were taken from an adult in good health. CDR3s include the opening cysteine and the closing phenylalanine or tryptophan.

TRBV19	TRBJ2-5	CASRRGVTGRETQYF
TRBV6-2/TRBV6-3	TRBJ2-7	CASSPAWDTPYEQYF
TRBV6-5	TRBJ1-3	CASSFDGTSGNTIYF
TRBV9	TRBJ2-1	CASSVVSGVNNEQFF
TRBV5-1	TRBJ1-1	CASSPQVNTEAFF
TRBV3-1/TRBV3-2	TRBJ1-3	CASSQNRGGNTIYF
TRBV10-3	TRBJ1-2	CAISATADYGYTF
TRBV15	TRBJ1-4	CATSGHRDGGEKLFF
TRBV30	TRBJ1-5	CAWSDRGLRSNQPQHF
TRBV14	TRBJ2-1	CASSQKRGPYNEQFF
TRBV7-2	TRBJ1-1	CASSWGLKRPEAFF
TRBV3-1/TRBV3-2	TRBJ1-2	CASSQGRGYTF
TRBV27	TRBJ2-1	CASTPLTGPNNEQFF
TRBV12-3/TRBV12-4	TRBJ1-6	CASRAKVSPLHF
TRBV7-8	TRBJ2-2	CASSFLEGVNTGELFF
TRBV4-2	TRBJ1-1	CASSQAPTWRRKETEAFF
TRBV27	TRBJ1-6	CASTHWGANHSPLHF
TRBV6-5	TRBJ2-5	CASRGVRLQETQYF
TRBV6-5	TRBJ1-3	CASSSGILSGNTIYF
TRBV6-4	TRBJ1-6	CASSPAGNSPLHF
TRBV27	TRBJ1-4	CASSIQTGGRDEKLFF
TRBV7-9	TRBJ1-2	CASSLEQGGYYGYTF
TRBV29-1	TRBJ1-1	CSVDASGTEAFF
TRBV5-6	TRBJ2-7	CASSFKFGGTDEQYF
TRBV6-5	TRBJ1-1	CASETGDTEAFF
TRBV11-2	TRBJ1-6	CASSETGYYNSPLHF
TRBV19	TRBJ1-2	CASSFQGASGYTF
TRBV5-1	TRBJ2-5	CASSLYGLGQETQYF
TRBV27	TRBJ1-1	CASSSLTGVGNTEAFF